These 29 T cell receptor beta chains originate from one sample sequenced in a study of T cells expressing NK-cell markers. TCRdb reprocessed the 5' RACE reads; each CDR3 protein has one entry and no DNA is given. Its table lists more than 120,000 distinct CDR3 sequences. The sequenced sample consisted of blood T cells: a sorted CD56 or NKG2C T cell subset, CD4+ or CD8+ T cells, or bulk PBMC T cells (not recorded which). These TCRs come from a man between 18 and 29 years old in good health.

The V call is TRBV6-5, the J call TRBJ2-2. This CDR3 comprises 17 residues. Germline V gives CDR1 MNHEY, CDR2 SVGAGI. CDR3: CASSYPRFSGNTGELFF.

The chain is built from TRBV19 and TRBJ2-3. CDR1 and CDR2 from the germline V gene are LNHDA and SQIVND (reference sequence). This CDR3 has 12 amino acids. The CDR3 loop reads CASSVAADTQYF. The full variable domain, in which reference TRBV19 and TRBJ2-3 provide the parts outside the CDR3, is DGGITQSPKYLFRKEGQNVTLSCEQNLNHDAMYWYRQDPGQGLRLIYYSQIVNDFQKGDIAEGYSVSREKKESFPLTVTSAQKNPTAFYLCASSVAADTQYFGPGTRLTVL.

The chain links TRBV19 to TRBJ2-1; the TCRdb call, TRBD2, lacks DNA for checking. Germline lookup yields CDR1 LNHDA and CDR2 SQIVND (reference sequence). The CDR3 extends over 14 amino acids. CDR3 loop: CASQGLAGGDEQFF.

The rearrangement joins TRBV7-3 to TRBJ1-1; TCRdb designates TRBD1, a call that cannot be tested without DNA. The CDR3 is 15 residues long. Germline V gives CDR1 SGHTA, CDR2 FQGTGA. CDR3 sequence: CASSSGLDLNTEAFF.

J is TRBJ2-3 and V is TRBV29-1. The CDR3 loop spans 13 amino acids. Germline assignment: CDR1 SQVTM and CDR2 ANQGSEA. CDR3 loop: CSVPPDITDTQYF.

The chain links TRBV7-8 to TRBJ2-2. Germline V CDR1 and CDR2: SGHVS, FQNEAQ. The CDR3 spans 16 residues. The CDR3 sequence: CASSLRLADNTGELFF.

The chain carries TRBV20-1 and TRBJ2-3; TCRdb reports TRBD2, a call that lacks DNA to check it against. Germline V gene sequence: CDR1 DFQATT, CDR2 SNEGSKA (reference sequence). The CDR3 loop spans 17 amino acids. The CDR3 loop reads CSARDQDSSGYTDTQYF.

The genes are TRBV2 and TRBJ1-6; as DNA is missing, the TRBD1 call by TCRdb cannot be tested. Germline CDR1 SNHLY, CDR2 FYNNEI. The length of the CDR3 is 15 residues. The CDR3 loop is CASSEAGTRYSPLHF.

This chain links TRBV7-9 with TRBJ2-7; the TRBD1 assignment by TCRdb is unverifiable without DNA. The CDR3 is 14 residues long. The V gene's germline CDR1 is SEHNR and CDR2 FQNEAQ (reference sequence). CDR3 in amino acids: CASSLTGGVYEQYF.

The J gene is TRBJ2-3, the V gene TRBV7-9. Germline loops: CDR1 SEHNR, CDR2 FQNEAQ (reference sequence). The CDR3 is 13 amino acids. CDR3 protein: CASTLGGADTQYF.

The V call is TRBV20-1, the J call TRBJ2-1; TCRdb's D call of TRBD2 is untestable without DNA. CDR1 and CDR2 (germline): DFQATT, SNEGSKA (reference sequence). The CDR3 has 15 amino acids. This chain's CDR3 is CSARGSSGGLNEQFF.

The chain recombines TRBV7-9 with TRBJ2-5; the TCRdb D gene call, TRBD2, has no DNA to confirm it. The germline CDR1 and CDR2 sequences are SEHNR and FQNEAQ (reference sequence). The CDR3 contains 17 residues. This CDR3 is CASSSSRLAGTGETQYF.

The chain carries TRBV28 and TRBJ2-4; TCRdb's D call, TRBD1, is unchecked because there is no DNA. Looked up from germline, CDR1 is MDHEN and CDR2 is SYDVKM. The CDR3 runs to 14 residues. The CDR3: CASSLGGIGGIQYF.

The chain carries TRBV28 and TRBJ1-5; TCRdb's D call, TRBD1, is unchecked because there is no DNA. There are 18 residues in the CDR3. Germline CDR1 and CDR2: MDHEN and SYDVKM. CDR3: CASSLPLGTGESNQPQHF.

The rearrangement uses TRBV27 and TRBJ2-3; the TCRdb call, TRBD2, lacks DNA for checking. The CDR3 runs 17 residues. In germline, CDR1 is MNHEY, CDR2 SMNVEV (reference sequence). The CDR3: CASSPQGAGDHQDTQYF.

The V call is TRBV29-1, the J call TRBJ2-1; TCRdb names TRBD1, which stays unverified in the absence of DNA. This CDR3 region has 13 residues. Per germline, CDR1 SQVTM and CDR2 ANQGSEA. CDR3 sequence: CSALRAVTTEQFF.

This sequence joins TRBV7-2 and TRBJ1-1; TCRdb lists TRBD1, though no DNA is available to test this call. Germline assignment: CDR1 SGHTA and CDR2 FQGNSA. CDR3 length: 16 residues. The CDR3 reads CASSLGGQGMNTEAFF.

The rearrangement joins TRBV10-3 to TRBJ1-2; TCRdb designates TRBD1, a call that cannot be tested without DNA. CDR3 size: 15 residues. Germline V gene lookup returns CDR1 ENHRY and CDR2 SYGVKD. Here the CDR3 reads CAISPGQGYDYGYTF.

CDR3 loop: CASTQYGDYNEQFF. The rearrangement links TRBV6-2 or TRBV6-3 to TRBJ2-1. Germline loops: CDR1 MNHEY, CDR2 SVGEGT. This CDR3 is 14 amino acids long.

The chain carries TRBV5-6 and TRBJ2-1; TCRdb designates TRBD1, a call that cannot be tested without DNA. This CDR3 has 16 residues. Germline V gene data show CDR1 as SGHDT and CDR2 as YYEEEE. CDR3 loop: CASSLVRRGSSNEQFF.

The rearrangement uses TRBV12-3 or TRBV12-4 and TRBJ2-5; the TCRdb D gene call, TRBD1, has no DNA to confirm it. The CDR3 extends over 15 amino acids. The chain's CDR3 is CASSPRDRGRETQYF.

The CDR3 spells CASSLTSGTRTGELFF. This chain joins TRBV11-2 and TRBJ2-2; with no DNA, the TCRdb D assignment of TRBD2 cannot be verified. This CDR3 contains 16 residues. CDR1 and CDR2 (germline): SGHAT, FQNNGV.

V is TRBV11-2 and J is TRBJ2-1; TCRdb lists TRBD2, though no DNA is available to test this call. The CDR3 contains 11 residues. Germline CDR1 and CDR2: SGHAT and FQNNGV. CDR3 loop: CASSSGAQQFF.

The chain carries TRBV24-1 and TRBJ1-5; checking the TCRdb D call of TRBD1 is not possible without DNA. CDR1 and CDR2 from the germline V gene are KGHDR and SFDVKD. The CDR3 has 15 amino acids. CDR3 protein: CATSDGDTSNQPQHF.

The chain links TRBV24-1 to TRBJ1-1; without DNA, the TCRdb call of TRBD1 cannot be checked. The CDR3 runs to 12 residues. Germline lookup yields CDR1 KGHDR and CDR2 SFDVKD. The CDR3 here is CATQGPGTEAFF.

CDR3 sequence reads: CSVILLQGNTEAFF. The genes are TRBV20-1 and TRBJ1-1; TCRdb outputs TRBD1, but without DNA this stays unchecked. The CDR3 runs to 14 residues. Germline CDR1 DFQATT, CDR2 SNEGSKA (reference sequence).

V is TRBV20-1 and J is TRBJ2-7. CDR3 length: 11 residues. From germline, CDR1 is DFQATT and CDR2 SNEGSKA (reference sequence). The CDR3: CSARGVDEQYF.

The J gene is TRBJ2-1, the V gene TRBV5-1; TCRdb's D gene call, TRBD2, goes unchecked for lack of DNA. Germline V gene data show CDR1 as SGHRS and CDR2 as YFSETQ. The CDR3 spans 14 residues. This CDR3 reads CASSWLAGSIEQFF.

The chain couples TRBV20-1 to TRBJ2-1; the TCRdb D gene call, TRBD2, has no DNA to confirm it. The CDR3 consists of 15 residues. Looked up from germline, CDR1 is DFQATT and CDR2 is SNEGSKA (reference sequence). The CDR3 reads CSARDQLAGADEQFF.